The source of this TCR beta chain is a study of T cell responses to AZD1222 COVID-19 vaccine. The data were produced by immunoSEQ multiplex PCR, yet TCRdb's version contains in-frame clones alone and is incomplete. The table includes around 130,000 clones, 88% detected once. Regarding this clone: What it recognizes is unknown.

Findings of the study overall: The repertoires were collected only after the peak T cell response. The study identified only five or six AZD1222 recipients as seropositive at baseline. A reported finding is that nearly half of spike-specific TCRs target unmutated variant regions. Receipt of two AZD1222 doses was followed by a rise in Spike-specific TCR breadth and depth.

CDR3 length equals 13 residues. Trimming removed 3 bases from V and 6 bases from J, with 11 bases in between. CDR1 is MGHDK and CDR2 is SYGVNS in the germline V gene. The sample was peripheral blood, taken on day 0 of MenACWY control vaccination. The receptor was derived from an adult in good health. V gene TRBV25-1 combines with J gene TRBJ1-2; D remains unclear. The CDR3 spells CASSDWGLHGYTF. CDR3 sequence (DNA): TGTGCCAGCAGTGATTGGGGTCTCCATGGCTACACCTTC.